The source of this T cell receptor (beta chain) is a study of cytomegalovirus exposure and HLA in healthy donors. Study-level findings and limits: Prediction of most subjects' HLA-A and HLA-B alleles by TCR beta sequences was reportedly accurate. It was likely that a cluster of highly shared sequence variants was a sequencing artifact.

Primers included in the PCR were 60 Vbeta and 13 Jbeta primers. The protocol was immunoSEQ multiplex PCR, while the TCRdb copy is restricted to in-frame clones and leaves out a portion. The table lists some 130,000 clones, 82% of them singletons. As regards this clone: The antigen is undetermined.

The receptor was isolated from a male donor in good health and CMV-seropositive. The sequencing sample was made of PBMCs.

CDR3: CASSGTSGSGEQYF. The CDR3, as DNA: TGTGCCAGCAGTGGGACTAGCGGGAGCGGCGAGCAGTACTTC. The chain links TRBV27 to TRBJ2-7, with 14 bases identical to TRBD2. The CDR3 extends over 14 amino acids. V shed 5 bases and J 6 bases; nucleotides not matched to a gene: 3. Germline V CDR1 and CDR2: MNHEY, SMNVEV (reference sequence).